This T cell receptor beta chain was sequenced during a study of regulatory dendritic cells for organ transplantation (dated by TCRdb to 2016 to 2017). For the study in its entirety: Monocytes were cultured with vitamin D3 on days 0 and 4 and with IL-10 on day 4 to generate regulatory dendritic cells. TCRbeta repertoires were sequenced from sorted naive and memory CD4+ and CD8+ T cells before and after allostimulation with regulatory or mature dendritic cells. On day 6, LPS was added to the DC cultures to test how the DCs responded to a strong maturation-inducing agent. On the study overall, not on this receptor specifically: Among the resting subsets, the most alloreactive TCR clonotypes were found in memory CD8+ T cells. Naive CD4+ and CD8+ T cells showed highly diverse repertoires, whereas memory cells were less diverse and memory CD8+ cells were the most oligoclonal. Sequencing was done in only two subjects, and the authors reported considerable heterogeneity between individuals in the alloreactive memory CD8+ T cell pool. Allostimulation expanded memory CD8+ clones in both subjects, but regulatory dendritic cells appeared to induce more limited expansion than mature dendritic cells.

Sorted T cell subsets were CFSE-labeled and co-cultured for around five days with allogeneic regulatory or mature dendritic cells at a 1:10 DC:T ratio. FACS was used to sort CD4+ or CD8+ cells into naive T cells (CD45RA+) and memory T cells (CD45RO+). Two healthy control subjects provided the T cells used for TCR sequencing. The Qiagen DNeasy Blood & Tissue Kit was used to extract genomic DNA. For this clone: The antigen it binds to is not known. No much larger clonotype is one base removed from it; base qualities were not supplied.

A multiplexed two-step PCR with Vbeta-specific forward primers and Jbeta-specific reverse primers was used to amplify the TCRbeta CDR3 regions. Through the immunoSEQ service, the TCRbeta libraries were run on an Illumina instrument for sequencing. The paper's data handling went like this. V, D and J genes were assigned using IMGT annotation, and counts were corrected for multiplex PCR bias using synthetic CDR3 analogues. Repertoire clonality was computed in the immunoSEQ Analyzer as one minus normalized Shannon entropy. Fisher's exact test with Benjamini-Hochberg false discovery rate control was used to define clonal expansion, with two-tailed P<0.01. Here the immuneACCESS table is served through TCRdb, limited to in-frame sequences with V and J called. Missing clones are a known gap in these copies; in checked studies unresolved V genes cover under half, and the rest lacks a known reason. The V and J calls and clone size were taken over from that table, and D and trimming were inferred from the DNA. Within this sample are approximately 10,000 clones, with 60% to 75% of them counted one time only. The ten largest account for approximately 2.9% of the sample.

From the cysteine up to the phenylalanine, the CDR3 has a length of 21 residues. The retained sequence is limited to the CDR3, 63 bases, with the frame set at the first base. The TCR originated in a human donor in good health. The sequencing sample was made of memory CD4+ T cells from blood cultured with regulatory dendritic cells. Read against the paper, the sample's cell subset or site label means: CD45RO+ memory T cells. In this chain, TRBV21-1 is recombined with TRBJ2-2; the DNA was not used to check the table's D call, TRBD2. TRBV21-1 constitutes a pseudogene. Here is the DNA: TGTGCCAGCAGCAAAGCGCTTTCCGAGACTAGCGGGTCCCCAAACACCGGGGAGCTGTTTTTT. Protein translation: CASSKALSETSGSPNTGELFF.